These 15 T cell receptor beta chains originate from one sample sequenced in a study of T-cell reconstitution after alpha-beta-depleted transplantation in children. The TCRbeta library was prepared with unique molecular identifiers. One entry per CDR3 protein results from TCRdb running MiXCR on the PCR reads. Here the sample spans 500,000 to 650,000 distinct CDR3 sequences, about an eighth being singletons. The sample was PBMCs, mostly from graft donor cells, taken 180 days after TCRalphabeta/CD19-depleted stem cell transplant. These receptors were taken from a female patient under 10 years old who had a stem cell transplant for aplastic anemia, so the T cells may come from the graft donor.

This clonotype was seen a few times. The chain combines TRBV5-1 with TRBJ2-3, with D unclear. The ends were cut back, 0 bases at V and 5 bases at J, with 13 bases in the middle. The germline CDR1 and CDR2 sequences are SGHRS and YFSETQ. This CDR3 comprises 15 residues. This chain's CDR3 is CASSLVRAERDTQYF. The CDR3 DNA sequence: TGCGCCAGCAGCTTGGTTCGCGCGGAGAGAGATACGCAGTATTTT.

This chain connects TRBV6-1 to TRBJ1-3; TRBD1 might be the D (5 bases). The V gene's germline CDR1 is MNHNS and CDR2 SASEGT. V lost 6 bases and J lost 5, with 14 bases in between. The CDR3 is 14 amino acids. CDR3 sequence reads: CASSRRDGRNTIYF. The CDR3 bases are TGTGCCAGCAGCCGAAGGGACGGACGAAACACCATATATTTT.

This clonotype was counted only a few times. V usage is TRBV28 and J usage is TRBJ2-7, with 9 bases identical to TRBD2. V lost 3 bases to trimming and J lost 1 base; unmatched junction nucleotides: 10. The CDR3 loop spans 17 amino acids. Germline CDR1 and CDR2: MDHEN and SYDVKM. The CDR3 bases are TGTGCCAGCAGTTTCTGGCTAGCGGGAACTTGGTCCTACGAGCAGTACTTC. Residues: CASSFWLAGTWSYEQYF.

The chain joins TRBV5-1 to TRBJ2-3; 7 bases map to TRBD2. Germline V gives CDR1 SGHRS, CDR2 YFSETQ. The J segment lost 3 bases and the V segment lost 6 bases, leaving 10 bases of the junction unmatched. This CDR3 contains 15 residues. This chain's CDR3 is CASKEQGSGTDTQYF. For the CDR3, the DNA is TGCGCCAGCAAGGAACAAGGTAGCGGGACAGATACGCAGTATTTT.

The chain has TRBV7-2 and TRBJ2-1; TRBD2 aligns across 11 bases. The CDR3 spans 16 residues. V shed 5 bases, J shed 1 base, and the junction held 4 bases outside the gene matches. Germline-derived CDR1 and CDR2 are SGHTA and FQGNSA. DNA for the CDR3: TGTGCCAGCAGCAGGTGGACTAGCGGGTCCTACAATGAGCAGTTCTTC. Its protein product is CASSRWTSGSYNEQFF. The full variable domain, with the rest looked up from reference TRBV7-2 and TRBJ2-1, is GAGVSQSPSNKVTEKGKDVELRCDPISGHTALYWYRQSLGQGLEFLIYFQGNSAPDKSGLPSDRFSAERTGGSVSTLTIQRTQQEDSAVYLCASSRWTSGSYNEQFFGPGTRLTVL.

CDR3 amino acids: CASSGTAGTQYF. In nucleotides, the CDR3 is TGTGCCAGCAGTGGGACAGCCGGGACCCAGTACTTC. The chain couples TRBV12-3 or TRBV12-4 to TRBJ2-5, with TRBD1 matching 7 bases. This CDR3 comprises 12 residues. J lost 7 bases, V lost 5 bases, and 4 bases had no gene match.

The chain combines TRBV15 with TRBJ2-1, with a tentative D call TRBD1 (5 bases). With 4 bases removed from V and 0 bases from J, the gap between germline ends came to 13 bases. The CDR3 extends over 16 amino acids. Germline CDR1 reads LNHNV; CDR2 reads YYDKDF (reference sequence). CDR3 coding DNA: TGTGCCACCAGCATTGGGGCCTGGGGCTCCTACAATGAGCAGTTCTTC. This sequence encodes CATSIGAWGSYNEQFF.

This chain uses TRBV6-4 with TRBJ1-1; unclear D gene. Germline V gene sequence: CDR1 MRHNA, CDR2 SNTAGT. The CDR3 is 9 amino acids. V shed 9 bases and J shed 9 bases, with 8 bases lying between them. The CDR3 DNA reads TGTGCCAGACCTAGGCAAGCTTTCTTT. Amino acids: CARPRQAFF.

In its sample, this clonotype was seen a few times. CDR3 sequence reads: CASTGMNTGELFF. DNA for the CDR3: TGCGCCAGCACAGGGATGAACACCGGGGAGCTGTTTTTT. J is TRBJ2-2 and V is TRBV10-1; tentatively, D is TRBD1 (5 bases). The germline gives CDR1 WNHNN, CDR2 SYGVQD (reference sequence). The length of the CDR3 is 13 residues. Trimming took off 7 bases at V and 1 base at J, with 7 bases between the two ends.

The V gene is TRBV7-6, the J gene TRBJ2-1; D unclear. Germline V gives CDR1 SGHVS, CDR2 FNYEAQ. Deletions cut 5 bases from V and 5 bases from J, with 19 bases between. CDR3 size: 16 residues. The CDR3: CASSHVRFGGHNEQFF. The CDR3 coding sequence is TGTGCCAGCAGCCACGTCAGATTCGGCGGTCACAATGAGCAGTTCTTC. The entire variable domain, with the rest obtained from reference TRBV7-6 and TRBJ2-1, is as follows: GAGVSQSPRYKVTKRGQDVALRCDPISGHVSLYWYRQALGQGPEFLTYFNYEAQQDKSGLPNDRFSAERPEGSISTLTIQRTEQRDSAMYRCASSHVRFGGHNEQFFGPGTRLTVL.

The genes are TRBV7-2 and TRBJ1-4, with 9 bases that match TRBD1. The CDR3 consists of 16 residues. The V segment lost 1 base and the J segment 3 bases; nucleotides outside the gene matches: 3. Germline V lookup: CDR1 SGHTA, CDR2 FQGNSA. The CDR3 protein is CASSLDGTGSNEKLFF. The CDR3 nucleotides read TGTGCCAGCAGCTTAGATGGGACAGGGTCTAATGAAAAACTGTTTTTT.

The chain is built from TRBV12-3 or TRBV12-4 and TRBJ2-4; D might be TRBD1 (6 bases). Trimming took 2 bases from V and 0 from J, leaving 8 bases between them. There are 15 residues in the CDR3. The CDR3 loop reads CASSLLGAAKNIQYF. CDR3 sequence (DNA): TGTGCCAGCAGTTTATTGGGGGCAGCCAAAAACATTCAGTACTTC.

The sample holds a few counts of this clonotype. This chain joins TRBV7-6 and TRBJ1-1, with 9 bases lining up with TRBD1. This CDR3 has 13 residues. The V gene end was trimmed by 10 bases and the J gene end by 11 bases; junction bases not matched to a gene: 14. The germline V gene has CDR1 SGHVS and CDR2 FNYEAQ. The CDR3, as DNA: TGTGCCACCTGGGGACAGGGATCAACCTGGGCTTTCTTT. Amino acid sequence: CATWGQGSTWAFF.

This clonotype has just a few counts. The chain uses TRBV7-9 and TRBJ1-1; tentative D call: TRBD1 (5 bases). V was cut by 5 bases and J by 14 bases, with 24 bases left in between. Germline CDR1 reads SEHNR; CDR2 reads FQNEAQ (reference sequence). This CDR3 comprises 14 residues. The chain's CDR3 is CASSLGVGAPRDFF. CDR3 bases: TGTGCCAGCAGCCTAGGGGTGGGTGCCCCACGAGACTTCTTT.

This clonotype was seen more than once but under ten times. The CDR3 DNA follows: TGTGCCAGCAGTTACCCAGCGGGGGGCTACGAGCAGTACTTC. Protein: CASSYPAGGYEQYF. The chain recombines TRBV28 with TRBJ2-7, with 9 bases that match TRBD2. The CDR3 covers 14 residues. Germline lookup yields CDR1 MDHEN and CDR2 SYDVKM. The trim removed 4 bases at V and 3 bases at J, leaving 4 bases unmatched.